In this sample, the clone carrying this T cell receptor (beta chain) turned up many times. Its antigen is not identified. This sample was taken from a study of T-cell reconstitution after alpha-beta-depleted transplantation in children. Study conclusions and caveats: The study traced high day-60 TCRbeta diversity in some patients to surviving recipient T cells and thymic progenitors. Newly produced T cells mostly provided counts and TCRbeta diversity after one year, as hyperexpanded clones declined.

V lost 3 bases and J 5 bases, leaving 19 bases between the germline ends. Germline V CDR1 and CDR2: DFQATT, SNEGSKA (reference sequence). CDR3 length equals 16 residues. Molecular barcoding with unique molecular identifiers was used for the TCRbeta library. TCRdb processed the PCR reads anew with MiXCR; each CDR3 protein has one entry. Altogether hundreds of thousands of distinct CDR3 sequences are present, less than 15% being singletons, with the ten largest covering 0.79%. The rearrangement links TRBV20-1 to TRBJ1-4; no clear D gene. This clonotype originated in a girl aged 2-10 years with congenital amegakaryocytic thrombocytopenia, due to receive a stem cell transplant. The specimen was PBMCs, collected before TCRalphabeta/CD19-depleted stem cell transplant. CDR3 coding DNA: TGCAGTGCTAGCCCACCCCCGCCTCCTCACAATGAAAAACTGTTTTTT. Encoded protein: CSASPPPPPHNEKLFF.